The 32 T cell receptor beta chains in this list originate from one sample, sequenced in a study of blood T cell repertoires in COVID-19. Assay: immunoSEQ multiplex PCR; the TCRdb copy retains only in-frame clones and omits some. Of over 200,000 clones listed, more than 75% are singletons. Sequenced: peripheral blood. Every receptor here comes from a woman aged 25-40 years who had recovered from COVID-19.

The chain carries TRBV5-5 and TRBJ1-2, with TRBD1 identical over 9 bases. V lost 1 base, J lost 2 bases, and 3 bases stayed unmatched. This CDR3 comprises 15 residues. Germline values: CDR1 SGHKS, CDR2 YYEKEE (reference sequence). The CDR3 coding sequence is TGTGCCAGCAGCTTGACAGGGGGCGAAAACTATGGCTACACCTTC. Protein product: CASSLTGGENYGYTF.

V usage is TRBV7-2 and J usage is TRBJ2-1; 11 nucleotides agree with TRBD2. The CDR3 runs to 15 residues. From germline, CDR1 is SGHTA and CDR2 FQGNSA. The ends lost 4 bases at V and 9 bases at J; junction bases unmatched: 8. The CDR3 loop is CASSSSGGLGIEQFF. In DNA, the CDR3 is TGTGCCAGCAGCTCTAGCGGGGGGTTAGGTATTGAGCAGTTCTTC.

This clone was recorded once. J is TRBJ2-2 and V is TRBV4-3, with D perhaps TRBD1 (6 bases). V was clipped by 4 bases and J by 1 base, with 10 bases between them. In germline, CDR1 is LGHNA, CDR2 YSLEER. The length of the CDR3 is 15 residues. CDR3 protein: CASSRGQLNTGELFF. The CDR3 DNA sequence: TGCGCCAGCAGCCGTGGACAGTTGAACACCGGGGAGCTGTTTTTT.

There are a few counts of this clone. The V gene is TRBV5-4, the J gene TRBJ1-1, with D possibly matching TRBD1 (6 bases). The germline V and J ends were trimmed by 0 bases and 1 base, with 10 bases remaining between them. In germline, CDR1 is SGHNT, CDR2 YYREEE (reference sequence). The length of the CDR3 is 15 residues. CDR3 loop: CASSLAEQGNTEAFF. In DNA form, the CDR3 reads TGTGCCAGCAGCTTGGCGGAACAGGGGAACACTGAAGCTTTCTTT.

This clone was recorded only once. The CDR3 region is CASTSGRTKAYEQYF. CDR3 nucleotide sequence: TGTGCCAGCACCTCAGGCCGGACAAAGGCCTACGAGCAGTACTTC. The gene calls are TRBV2 and TRBJ2-7; weak D call: TRBD1 (5 bases). The CDR3 length is 15 residues. From germline, CDR1 is SNHLY and CDR2 FYNNEI. Trimming took 7 bases from V and 2 from J, leaving 18 bases between them.

The chain carries TRBV27 and TRBJ2-1, with D tentatively TRBD1 (5 bases). This CDR3 comprises 15 residues. Germline V gene lookup returns CDR1 MNHEY and CDR2 SMNVEV (reference sequence). V lost 5 bases to trimming and J lost 2 bases, with 13 bases between them. This chain's CDR3 is CASSPRTFTYNEQFF. DNA of the CDR3: TGTGCCAGCAGTCCGAGGACATTTACCTACAATGAGCAGTTCTTC.

This rearrangement joins TRBV2 to TRBJ2-7, with D hard to call. Deletions cut 4 bases from V and 5 bases from J, with 15 bases between. The germline CDR1 and CDR2 sequences are SNHLY and FYNNEI. This CDR3 contains 14 residues. The DNA of the CDR3 is TGTGCCAGCAGTGGAATTTCGAGTCTCCACGAGCAGTACTTC. Its translation: CASSGISSLHEQYF.

This chain connects TRBV18 to TRBJ1-1; D call uncertain. The ends were cut back, 2 bases at V and 1 base at J, with 11 bases in the middle. Per the germline V gene, CDR1 is KGHSH and CDR2 is LQKENI. The CDR3 consists of 15 residues. CDR3 sequence reads: CASSPGPPPNTEAFF. The CDR3 nucleotides are TGTGCCAGCTCACCAGGGCCGCCTCCGAACACTGAAGCTTTCTTT.

This clone has only one observation. The chain has TRBV2 and TRBJ2-3, with D perhaps matching TRBD2 (6 bases). In germline, CDR1 is SNHLY, CDR2 FYNNEI. This CDR3 is 13 amino acids long. Trimming pared 6 bases from V and 6 bases from J, leaving 13 bases between. The CDR3 nucleotides are TGTGCCAGCAGGCGGAGGGATACGGATACGCAGTATTTT. This codes for CASRRRDTDTQYF. Supplemented by reference TRBV2 and TRBJ2-3, the full variable domain reads EPEVTQTPSHQVTQMGQEVILRCVPISNHLYFYWYRQILGQKVEFLVSFYNNEISEKSEIFDDQFSVERPDGSNFTLKIRSTKLEDSAMYFCASRRRDTDTQYFGPGTRLTVL.

The rearrangement joins TRBV9 to TRBJ2-3, with D possibly being TRBD2 (5 bases). CDR1 SGDLS and CDR2 YYNGEE come from the germline V gene. Trimming took off 3 bases at V and 14 bases at J, with 16 bases between the two ends. This CDR3 has 12 amino acids. The CDR3 region has the DNA TGTGCCAGCAGCGGCCTACTAGAGGTCCCGTATTTT. This encodes CASSGLLEVPYF.

V usage is TRBV7-2 and J usage is TRBJ1-2, with a weak D call TRBD1 (6 bases). This CDR3 is built from 16 residues. Looked up from germline, CDR1 is SGHTA and CDR2 is FQGNSA. The germline V and J ends were trimmed by 1 base and 2 bases, with 14 bases remaining between them. The CDR3 nucleotides read TGTGCCAGCAGCTTAGATGGAGGGGGGGTCAACTATGGCTACACCTTC. It codes for CASSLDGGGVNYGYTF.

About this clone itself: This sample includes further DNA sequences coding for the same CDR3. The V gene is TRBV11-2, the J gene TRBJ2-7, with 10 bases matching TRBD1. Germline V CDR1 and CDR2: SGHAT, FQNNGV. This CDR3 is 15 amino acids long. V shed 4 bases, J shed 3 bases, and the junction held 6 bases outside the gene matches. CDR3 sequence reads: CASSSRDRGLYEQYF. The CDR3 coding sequence is TGTGCCAGCAGCTCCCGGGACAGGGGTCTCTACGAGCAGTACTTC.

The chain joins TRBV4-1 to TRBJ1-6, with 10 positions matching TRBD1. The CDR3 extends over 17 amino acids. Unmatched junction bases numbered 7, after V lost 2 bases and J lost 6 bases. From germline, CDR1 is MGHRA and CDR2 YSYEKL. Here the CDR3 reads CASSQNGWDRGNSPLHF. Written as DNA, the CDR3 is TGCGCCAGCAGCCAAAACGGATGGGACAGGGGTAATTCACCCCTCCACTTT.

This sequence joins TRBV5-6 and TRBJ2-5; D remains unclear. The CDR3 runs to 14 residues. Germline V gene sequence: CDR1 SGHDT, CDR2 YYEEEE. V was pared by 0 bases and J by 7 bases, with 13 bases between. The CDR3 sequence: CASSLANQPGTQYF. The CDR3 DNA is TGTGCCAGCAGCTTGGCCAACCAGCCGGGGACCCAGTACTTC.

V gene TRBV3-1 (or the pseudogene TRBV3-2) combines with J gene TRBJ2-3; the D is unclear. The CDR3 is made up of 12 amino acids. Trimming cost V 1 base and J 6 bases, with 5 bases left between them. CDR1 is LGHDT and CDR2 is YNNKEL in the germline V gene (reference sequence). In nucleotides, the CDR3 is TGTGCCAGCAGCCAAGTAATGGATACGCAGTATTTT. Its protein is CASSQVMDTQYF.

This clone was recorded only once. The V call is TRBV12-3 or TRBV12-4, the J call TRBJ1-5, with unresolved D. The CDR3 loop spans 13 amino acids. V was clipped by 1 base and J by 6 bases, with 7 bases between them. The CDR3 DNA is TGTGCCAGCAGTTTAGACACAACTCAGCCCCAGCATTTT. Protein product: CASSLDTTQPQHF.

This chain uses TRBV14 with TRBJ1-2; a weak D match, TRBD1 (5 bases). This CDR3 comprises 13 residues. Germline V gene sequence: CDR1 SGHDN, CDR2 FVKESK. V shed 1 base and J shed 6 bases, with 9 bases lying between them. The DNA of the CDR3 is TGTGCCAGCAGCCAAGGACAGTTCCATGGCTACACCTTC. Its translation: CASSQGQFHGYTF. The complete variable domain, with remaining parts taken from reference TRBV14 and TRBJ1-2, reads EAGVTQFPSHSVIEKGQTVTLRCDPISGHDNLYWYRRVMGKEIKFLLHFVKESKQDESGMPNNRFLAERTGGTYSTLKVQPAELEDSGVYFCASSQGQFHGYTFGSGTRLTVV.

The chain recombines TRBV20-1 with TRBJ1-2; tentative D call: TRBD1 (5 bases). The CDR3 extends over 13 amino acids. The germline V and J ends were trimmed by 3 bases and 5 bases, with 13 bases remaining between them. Per germline, CDR1 DFQATT and CDR2 SNEGSKA (reference sequence). CDR3 protein: CSASGGGEYGYTF. The CDR3 DNA reads TGCAGTGCTAGTGGGGGAGGGGAATATGGCTACACCTTC.

The chain carries TRBV14 and TRBJ1-3, with a tentative D call TRBD1 (6 bases). In germline, CDR1 is SGHDN, CDR2 FVKESK. This CDR3 region has 18 residues. The germline V and J ends were trimmed by 0 bases and 0 bases, with 15 bases remaining between them. The CDR3 region has the DNA TGTGCCAGCAGCCAAGATGGGAGAGACAGGTTCTCTGGAAACACCATATATTTT. It specifies CASSQDGRDRFSGNTIYF.

Regarding this clone: Other DNA sequences in this sample translate to the same CDR3. V is TRBV6-5 and J is TRBJ1-1, with D perhaps TRBD1 (5 bases). The CDR3 consists of 12 residues. Trimming left V 8 bases short and J 2 bases short, with 9 bases between. The germline V gene has CDR1 MNHEY and CDR2 SVGAGI. Here the CDR3 DNA reads TGTGCCAGCCGGAGGGGTAACACTGAAGCTTTCTTT. Its translation: CASRRGNTEAFF.

The table lists this clone with a few counts. The V call is TRBV11-2, the J call TRBJ2-2; D perhaps matches TRBD2 (6 bases). The germline gives CDR1 SGHAT, CDR2 FQNNGV. Trimming removed 6 bases at V and 0 bases at J, with 14 bases between. CDR3 size: 16 residues. The CDR3 region has the DNA TGTGCCAGCAGTTTGCCCGCGGGGACGAACACCGGGGAGCTGTTTTTT. Translation: CASSLPAGTNTGELFF. Full variable domain (missing parts from reference TRBV11-2 and TRBJ2-2): EAGVAQSPRYKIIEKRQSVAFWCNPISGHATLYWYQQILGQGPKLLIQFQNNGVVDDSQLPKDRFSAERLKGVDSTLKIQPAKLEDSAVYLCASSLPAGTNTGELFFGEGSRLTVL.

The chain joins TRBV5-5 to TRBJ2-1, with 8 positions matching TRBD2. With V trimmed by 5 bases and J by 9 bases, 7 bases remained unmatched. The CDR3 has 13 residues. CDR1 is SGHKS and CDR2 is YYEKEE in the germline V gene (reference sequence). DNA for the CDR3: TGTGCCAGCAGTTGGAGCGGGGGCGGTGAGCAGTTCTTC. The encoded protein is CASSWSGGGEQFF.

The chain is built from TRBV30 and TRBJ2-7, with 7 bases aligning to TRBD2. The germline CDR1 and CDR2 sequences are GTSNPN and SVGIG (reference sequence). The CDR3 contains 14 residues. Unmatched junction bases numbered 8, after V lost 4 bases and J lost 2 bases. CDR3 amino acids: CAWNALAETYEQYF. CDR3 nucleotides: TGTGCCTGGAACGCCCTAGCGGAAACCTACGAGCAGTACTTC.

The chain carries TRBV4-2 and TRBJ1-5, with D possibly being TRBD1 (5 bases). The V and J ends lost 4 bases and 5 bases respectively, with 12 bases between them. The CDR3 runs 14 residues. CDR1 and CDR2 (germline): LGHNA, YNFKEQ. Here the CDR3 reads CASSLHWGDQPQHF. DNA for the CDR3: TGTGCCAGCAGCCTCCATTGGGGGGATCAGCCCCAGCATTTT.

The V call is TRBV7-2, the J call TRBJ2-5, with D hard to call. V lost 4 bases and J lost 4, with 13 bases in between. The germline V gene encodes CDR1 SGHTA and CDR2 FQGNSA. The length of the CDR3 is 14 residues. CDR3 amino acids: CASSYLRSVETQYF. CDR3 nucleotide sequence: TGTGCCAGCAGCTACCTCCGGAGTGTAGAGACCCAGTACTTC. Full variable domain (rest looked up from reference TRBV7-2 and TRBJ2-5): GAGVSQSPSNKVTEKGKDVELRCDPISGHTALYWYRQSLGQGLEFLIYFQGNSAPDKSGLPSDRFSAERTGGSVSTLTIQRTQQEDSAVYLCASSYLRSVETQYFGPGTRLLVL.

The V gene is TRBV27, the J gene TRBJ2-7; perhaps TRBD2 as D (5 bases). The CDR3 extends over 17 amino acids. Germline V gives CDR1 MNHEY, CDR2 SMNVEV (reference sequence). V lost 6 bases and J 3 bases, leaving 24 bases between the germline ends. CDR3 nucleotides: TGTGCCAGCAGCATAGACACATCGTTAGGACTCAGCTACGAGCAGTACTTC. Residues: CASSIDTSLGLSYEQYF.

In this sample, this clone turned up once. CDR3 sequence (DNA): TGTGCCAGCAGTTTTTACAGGCTGAACACTGAAGCTTTCTTT. This codes for CASSFYRLNTEAFF. V and J are TRBV6-2 or TRBV6-3 and TRBJ1-1; perhaps TRBD1 as D (5 bases). CDR3 length: 14 amino acids. Germline V lookup: CDR1 MNHEY, CDR2 SVGEGT. Trimming shortened V by 4 bases and J by 0 bases, and 9 bases separated the two germline ends.

As regards this clone: The conserved phenylalanine or tryptophan normally closing the CDR3 is absent here, so this likely arose from a read error. The limits of the CDR3 on the DNA are not certain, so only TCRdb's listed CDR3 is given. V gene TRBV6-5 combines with J gene TRBJ2-7; the D segment call TRBD1 is taken from the table without a DNA check. Germline V lookup: CDR1 MNHEY, CDR2 SVGAGI. The CDR3 is 12 residues long, counting both termini. The CDR3 loop reads CASSNGQAEFDG.

The sample holds one count of this clone. The V and J genes are TRBV9 and TRBJ2-7; D gene unclear. The CDR3 has 14 amino acids. Germline CDR1 is SGDLS and CDR2 is YYNGEE. The germline V and J ends were trimmed by 0 bases and 3 bases, with 10 bases remaining between them. DNA for the CDR3: TGTGCCAGCAGCGTAGGGCTCGGCGGCTACGAGCAGTACTTC. This codes for CASSVGLGGYEQYF.

This sequence joins TRBV19 and TRBJ2-4; weak D call: TRBD1 (5 bases). The V gene lost 6 bases and the J gene lost 6 bases, with 12 bases spanning the gap. This CDR3 has 13 residues. Germline assignment: CDR1 LNHDA and CDR2 SQIVND (reference sequence). CDR3 sequence: CASRPTELNIQYF. CDR3 coding DNA: TGTGCCAGTAGGCCGACAGAGCTAAACATTCAGTACTTC.

The rearrangement uses TRBV12-5 and TRBJ2-2, with D maybe TRBD2 (6 bases). V was clipped by 0 bases and J by 6 bases, with 11 bases between them. There are 15 residues in the CDR3. Germline V lookup: CDR1 LGHNT, CDR2 FRNRAP. CDR3 in DNA: TGTGCTAGTGGTTTGGTACTGGGGGGAGCCGGGGAGCTGTTTTTT. It encodes CASGLVLGGAGELFF.

The chain uses TRBV28 and TRBJ1-5; D possibly corresponds to TRBD1 (5 bases). The CDR3 is 14 amino acids. Trimming removed 6 bases from V and 10 bases from J, with 19 bases in between. Germline V gives CDR1 MDHEN, CDR2 SYDVKM. This chain's CDR3 is CASSLGGDRGPQHF. The DNA of the CDR3 is TGTGCCAGCAGCTTGGGGGGGGACCGAGGTCCCCAGCATTTT.